The 29 T cell receptor beta chains presented below share a single source sample, sequenced in a study of shared clonotypes between healthy human individuals. Terminally differentiated effector memory CD45RA+ cells were left out of the naive CD8 fraction, which was CD45RO-negative and positively selected for CCR7. Repertoires were generated with immunoSEQ multiplex PCR, while TCRdb's copy carries only in-frame clones and drops some. The sample includes about 1,900,000 clones, about 95% of them seen just once. The sample was naive CD8+ T cells sorted from blood. All receptors come from a man aged 18 to 35 in good health.

The chain uses TRBV6-1 and TRBJ2-2; D assignment may be TRBD1 or TRBD2 (6 bases each). Germline values: CDR1 MNHNS, CDR2 SASEGT. The CDR3 sequence is 16 residues long. With 2 bases removed from V and 1 base from J, the gap between germline ends came to 11 bases. The CDR3 is CASSEFGGGNTGELFF. The CDR3 DNA follows: TGTGCCAGCAGTGAATTCGGAGGGGGGAACACCGGGGAGCTGTTTTTT.

The V call is TRBV13, the J call TRBJ1-1, with D unresolved. Germline CDR1 PRHDT, CDR2 FYEKMQ (reference sequence). The CDR3 contains 14 residues. V shed 2 bases and J shed 6 bases, with 13 bases lying between them. DNA of the CDR3: TGTGCCAGCAGCTTAAAAGGAGGGAAGTCTGAAGCTTTCTTT. This sequence encodes CASSLKGGKSEAFF.

The V call is TRBV10-2, the J call TRBJ2-5, with D possibly being TRBD2 (5 bases). The V gene's germline CDR1 is WSHSY and CDR2 SAAADI. This CDR3 region has 14 residues. V lost 3 bases and J 1 base, leaving 9 bases between the germline ends. The CDR3 region has the DNA TGCGCCAGCAGTGAAACTAGGTCCCAAGAGACCCAGTACTTC. Translating it yields CASSETRSQETQYF.

This clone was detected only once. The same CDR3 also results from other DNA sequences found in this sample. The V and J genes are TRBV6-5 and TRBJ2-2; D is possibly TRBD1 (5 bases). Germline loops: CDR1 MNHEY, CDR2 SVGAGI. V was cut by 0 bases and J by 1 base, with 6 bases left in between. The CDR3 covers 15 residues. CDR3 coding DNA: TGTGCCAGCAGTTACTCAGGGGAGAACACCGGGGAGCTGTTTTTT. Translation gives CASSYSGENTGELFF.

V usage is TRBV5-8 and J usage is TRBJ1-1; D is perhaps TRBD1 (6 bases). Germline V gives CDR1 SGHTS, CDR2 YDEGEE. V gave up 4 bases and J gave up 3 bases, with 22 bases separating them. This CDR3 has 17 residues. The CDR3 bases are TGTGCCAGCAGCACTAACCCCTTGGGCCAGGGGCACACTGAAGCTTTCTTT. It codes for CASSTNPLGQGHTEAFF.

Notes on this clone: Other DNA sequences from this sample encode an identical CDR3 as well. The rearrangement links TRBV14 to TRBJ2-3; D ambiguous. V lost 1 base and J lost 2, with 7 bases in between. Germline assignment: CDR1 SGHDN and CDR2 FVKESK. The CDR3 runs to 14 residues. The CDR3 bases are TGTGCCAGCAGCCAAGTAGGGTCCACAGATACGCAGTATTTT. Amino acid sequence: CASSQVGSTDTQYF. The full variable domain, its missing parts supplied by reference TRBV14 and TRBJ2-3, is EAGVTQFPSHSVIEKGQTVTLRCDPISGHDNLYWYRRVMGKEIKFLLHFVKESKQDESGMPNNRFLAERTGGTYSTLKVQPAELEDSGVYFCASSQVGSTDTQYFGPGTRLTVL.

The V gene is TRBV25-1, the J gene TRBJ1-4, with D unresolved. The germline V and J ends were trimmed by 1 base and 7 bases, with 13 bases remaining between them. Germline CDR1 MGHDK, CDR2 SYGVNS. The CDR3 loop spans 15 amino acids. The CDR3: CASSELGQLSEKLFF. The CDR3 DNA is TGTGCCAGCAGTGAATTGGGTCAGCTGAGTGAAAAACTGTTTTTT. The variable domain in full, completed from reference TRBV25-1 and TRBJ1-4, reads EADIYQTPRYLVIGTGKKITLECSQTMGHDKMYWYQQDPGMELHLIHYSYGVNSTEKGDLSSESTVSRIRTEHFPLTLESARPSHTSQYLCASSELGQLSEKLFFGSGTQLSVL.

Turning to this clone: Within the sample, other DNA sequences also encode this same CDR3. The chain recombines TRBV7-9 with TRBJ1-2; 7 bases align to TRBD1. The V gene's germline CDR1 is SEHNR and CDR2 FQNEAQ (reference sequence). The CDR3 has 13 amino acids. V shed 5 bases and J 4 bases; nucleotides not matched to a gene: 4. The CDR3 loop is CASSPTGVYGYTF. The CDR3 bases are TGTGCCAGCAGCCCTACAGGGGTCTATGGCTACACCTTC.

CDR3 amino acids: CASSQGNGGGYEQYF. DNA of the CDR3: TGTGCCAGCAGCCAGGGAAATGGGGGAGGCTACGAGCAGTACTTC. The rearrangement uses TRBV9 and TRBJ2-7; D perhaps matches TRBD2 (6 bases). V was trimmed by 4 bases and J by 3 bases, leaving 17 bases between them. This CDR3 is 15 amino acids long. CDR1 and CDR2 (germline): SGDLS, YYNGEE.

The V and J genes are TRBV7-3 and TRBJ2-5; TRBD1 is a possible D gene (5 bases). The CDR3 is made up of 15 amino acids. The ends were cut back, 0 bases at V and 0 bases at J, with 8 bases in the middle. The V gene's germline CDR1 is SGHTA and CDR2 FQGTGA. The CDR3 bases are TGTGCCAGCAGCTTAACGGCAGGGTACCAAGAGACCCAGTACTTC. Translating it yields CASSLTAGYQETQYF.

This sequence joins TRBV4-3 and TRBJ2-7, with TRBD2 matching over 9 bases. Germline CDR1 LGHNA, CDR2 YSLEER. The CDR3 contains 17 residues. The V gene end was trimmed by 0 bases and the J gene end by 3 bases; junction bases not matched to a gene: 9. The DNA for the CDR3 is TGCGCCAGCAGCCAAGATCTAGCGGGGCCCCGGGGCTACGAGCAGTACTTC. The encoded protein is CASSQDLAGPRGYEQYF.

V is TRBV27 and J is TRBJ2-1; TRBD1 might be the D (6 bases). Germline CDR1 reads MNHEY; CDR2 reads SMNVEV (reference sequence). The germline V and J ends were trimmed by 8 bases and 6 bases, with 14 bases remaining between them. The CDR3 totals 13 residues. CDR3 protein: CASEGTGTNEQFF. As DNA, the CDR3 is TGTGCCAGCGAAGGCACAGGGACCAATGAGCAGTTCTTC.

This clone was counted once. The chain employs TRBV10-1 and TRBJ2-1; D remains ambiguous. Trimming took 4 bases from V and 5 from J, leaving 9 bases between them. The CDR3 runs 13 residues. Germline CDR1 and CDR2: WNHNN and SYGVQD (reference sequence). The DNA of the CDR3 is TGCGCCAGCAGTGGAGGTTCCGACAATGAGCAGTTCTTC. Amino acid sequence: CASSGGSDNEQFF.

This chain links TRBV7-9 with TRBJ2-7, with TRBD2 identical over 10 bases. V was pared by 5 bases and J by 1 base, with 5 bases of the junction left unmatched. Germline values: CDR1 SEHNR, CDR2 FQNEAQ (reference sequence). The CDR3 is made up of 15 amino acids. This CDR3 is CASSNRTSGSYEQYF. In DNA form, the CDR3 reads TGTGCCAGCAGCAACCGGACTAGCGGATCCTACGAGCAGTACTTC. The variable domain in full, completed from reference TRBV7-9 and TRBJ2-7, reads DTGVSQNPRHKITKRGQNVTFRCDPISEHNRLYWYRQTLGQGPEFLTYFQNEAQLEKSRLLSDRFSAERPKGSFSTLEIQRTEQGDSAMYLCASSNRTSGSYEQYFGPGTRLTVT.

The CDR3 is CASSVLGGEGYEQYF. The CDR3 region has the DNA TGTGCCAGCAGCGTTCTAGGGGGGGAAGGCTACGAGCAGTACTTC. This chain links TRBV9 with TRBJ2-7; possible D gene TRBD2, 7 bases. V was clipped by 2 bases and J by 3 bases, with 15 bases between them. CDR1 SGDLS and CDR2 YYNGEE come from the germline V gene. The CDR3 length is 15 residues.

The rearrangement links TRBV7-9 to TRBJ1-1, with D hard to call. The V and J ends lost 5 bases and 2 bases respectively, with 15 bases between them. Germline V gene data show CDR1 as SEHNR and CDR2 as FQNEAQ (reference sequence). CDR3 length equals 15 residues. The CDR3 nucleotides read TGTGCCAGCAGCCCTCTGGGCAGTTCCAACACTGAAGCTTTCTTT. Its translation is CASSPLGSSNTEAFF.

This clone showed up just once. The chain recombines TRBV10-1 with TRBJ1-1, with D perhaps TRBD1 (6 bases). Germline V gene sequence: CDR1 WNHNN, CDR2 SYGVQD (reference sequence). The length of the CDR3 is 17 residues. Trimming stripped 5 bases from V and 0 bases from J, with 19 bases between. CDR3 amino acids: CASSTQSLDSMNTEAFF. For the CDR3, the DNA is TGCGCCAGCAGTACCCAAAGCCTGGACAGCATGAACACTGAAGCTTTCTTT.

The V call is TRBV6-5, the J call TRBJ1-5; D is ambiguous. CDR1 and CDR2 (germline): MNHEY, SVGAGI. The CDR3 loop spans 15 amino acids. V lost 6 bases to trimming and J lost 0 bases, with 12 bases between them. This CDR3 reads CASRGSPVSNQPQHF. CDR3 in DNA: TGTGCCAGCAGAGGCTCTCCTGTTAGCAATCAGCCCCAGCATTTT.

The chain joins TRBV6-6 to TRBJ1-1, with D possibly being TRBD1 (5 bases). From germline, CDR1 is MNHNY and CDR2 SVGAGI (reference sequence). Between the trimmed V and J ends, which lost 1 base and 1 base, there was a span of 7 bases. The CDR3 loop spans 14 amino acids. CDR3 sequence reads: CASSYLDTNTEAFF. Here the CDR3 DNA reads TGTGCCAGCAGTTACTTGGACACGAACACTGAAGCTTTCTTT.

V and J are TRBV28 and TRBJ1-2; maybe TRBD1 (5 bases). V lost 5 bases and J lost 5, with 18 bases in between. This CDR3 region has 15 residues. CDR1 is MDHEN, CDR2 SYDVKM, per germline. CDR3 sequence reads: CASSTPLEGTYGYTF. CDR3 in DNA: TGTGCCAGCAGTACACCGTTAGAGGGGACGTATGGCTACACCTTC.

The chain combines TRBV4-3 with TRBJ2-2; D remains ambiguous. Germline loops: CDR1 LGHNA, CDR2 YSLEER. V was shortened by 0 bases and J by 7 bases, with 9 bases between the two germline ends. The CDR3 is 14 residues long. The CDR3 DNA sequence: TGCGCCAGCAGCCAAGAAGGCGGCGACGGGGAGCTGTTTTTT. As protein: CASSQEGGDGELFF.

V is TRBV29-1 and J is TRBJ1-1; TRBD1 agrees at 9 bases. Per the germline V gene, CDR1 is SQVTM and CDR2 is ANQGSEA. Trimming took 6 bases from V and 0 from J; bases not matched to a gene: 5. This CDR3 contains 14 residues. CDR3 sequence: CSVRGQGVNTEAFF. As DNA, the CDR3 is TGCAGCGTGAGGGGACAGGGTGTGAACACTGAAGCTTTCTTT. Together with reference TRBV29-1 and TRBJ1-1, the CDR3 gives the full variable domain: SAVISQKPSRDICQRGTSLTIQCQVDSQVTMMFWYRQQPGQSLTLIATANQGSEATYESGFVIDKFPISRPNLTFSTLTVSNMSPEDSSIYLCSVRGQGVNTEAFFGQGTRLTVV.

V usage is TRBV5-6 and J usage is TRBJ2-7; maybe TRBD2 (6 bases). The CDR3 has 14 amino acids. With 0 bases removed from V and 5 bases from J, the gap between germline ends came to 12 bases. From germline, CDR1 is SGHDT and CDR2 YYEEEE. CDR3 coding DNA: TGTGCCAGCAGCTTGGCGGTCAGGGAGGACGAGCAGTACTTC. Its translation is CASSLAVREDEQYF.

This rearrangement joins TRBV7-9 to TRBJ1-1; TRBD1 matches at 8 bases. The V gene end was trimmed by 5 bases and the J gene end by 3 bases; junction bases not matched to a gene: 5. This CDR3 region has 14 residues. The germline CDR1 and CDR2 sequences are SEHNR and FQNEAQ (reference sequence). In nucleotides, the CDR3 is TGTGCCAGCAGCGCGACAGGGGATTACACTGAAGCTTTCTTT. It specifies CASSATGDYTEAFF.

The V and J genes are TRBV7-6 and TRBJ1-5; D call uncertain. CDR3 length: 15 residues. The germline V gene has CDR1 SGHVS and CDR2 FNYEAQ. The germline V and J ends were trimmed by 1 base and 2 bases, with 9 bases remaining between them. The CDR3 sequence: CASSLGPLGNQPQHF. Here the CDR3 DNA reads TGTGCCAGCAGCTTAGGGCCTTTGGGCAATCAGCCCCAGCATTTT.

This chain links TRBV6-1 with TRBJ1-5; 11 nucleotides line up with TRBD1. The CDR3 extends over 19 amino acids. Trimming took 3 bases from V and 0 from J; bases not matched to a gene: 10. Germline CDR1 and CDR2: MNHNS and SASEGT. This CDR3 is CASSEWTGGPYGSNQPQHF. The CDR3 nucleotides are TGTGCCAGCAGTGAGTGGACAGGGGGCCCCTATGGTAGCAATCAGCCCCAGCATTTT.

Worth noting for this clone: Other DNA sequences of this sample code for an identical CDR3. The CDR3 region is CASSQDPQSSYEQYF. CDR3 bases: TGCGCCAGCAGCCAAGATCCCCAGAGCTCCTACGAGCAGTACTTC. The chain employs TRBV4-1 and TRBJ2-7; D is unresolved. CDR3 size: 15 residues. V dropped 0 bases and J dropped 0 bases, with 9 bases sitting between them. Germline V lookup: CDR1 MGHRA, CDR2 YSYEKL.

This clone came up once. V gene TRBV29-1 combines with J gene TRBJ2-1; D is ambiguous. This CDR3 contains 10 residues. Germline CDR1 SQVTM, CDR2 ANQGSEA. V was pared by 1 base and J by 12 bases, with 7 bases between. CDR3 loop: CSVEAPGQFF. DNA of the CDR3: TGCAGCGTTGAAGCCCCCGGGCAGTTCTTC.

The chain has TRBV19 and TRBJ1-1, with a weak D call TRBD1 (5 bases). Trimming removed 5 bases at V and 2 bases at J, with 12 bases between. From germline, CDR1 is LNHDA and CDR2 SQIVND (reference sequence). CDR3 size: 14 residues. The CDR3, as DNA: TGTGCCAGTAGTGTAACAGGATCCAACACTGAAGCTTTCTTT. It yields the protein CASSVTGSNTEAFF.